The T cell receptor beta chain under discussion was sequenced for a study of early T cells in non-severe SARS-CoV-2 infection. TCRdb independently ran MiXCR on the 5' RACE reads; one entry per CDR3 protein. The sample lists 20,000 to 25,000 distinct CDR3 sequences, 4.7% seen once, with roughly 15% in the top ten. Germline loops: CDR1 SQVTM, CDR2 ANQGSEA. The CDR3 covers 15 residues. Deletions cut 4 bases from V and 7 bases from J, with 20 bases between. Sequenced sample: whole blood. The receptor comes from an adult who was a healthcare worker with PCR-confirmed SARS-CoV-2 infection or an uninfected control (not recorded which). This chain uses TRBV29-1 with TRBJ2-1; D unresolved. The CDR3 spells CSVVFLATSLNEQFF. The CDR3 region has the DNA TGCAGCGTTGTCTTTTTGGCGACCAGTCTTAATGAGCAGTTCTTC.